This TCR beta chain was captured in a study of persistence of HIV-infected CD4 T cells. Details on this clone: Its target is unknown.

Germline V lookup: CDR1 LNHDA, CDR2 SQIVND (reference sequence). CDR3 length: 13 residues. V lost 4 bases and J lost 5, with 8 bases in between. Sequencing used immunoSEQ version 4 in survey mode. The method was immunoSEQ multiplex PCR; TCRdb's version includes in-frame clones alone and lacks a portion of them. The profile shows 25,000 to 30,000 clones, over 65% of them singletons. Stimulation used 10 ug/mL lysate from CMV-infected fibroblasts. Memory cells lacking CD40L and CD69 with high CD45RO were sorted. Donors had undetectable plasma HIV-1 RNA, under 50 copies/mL, for 4+ years. An approximately 18-hour stimulation of CD8-depleted PBMCs used anti-CD28/CD49d costimulation, CD40-blocking antibody and enfuvirtide.

The genes are TRBV19 and TRBJ1-4; D gene ambiguous. This receptor was identified in an adult woman with HIV who was CMV-seropositive. The material sequenced was CD4+ T cells sorted from PBMCs after 18-hour stimulation, taken from a patient who received antiretroviral therapy. CDR3 sequence: CASSTVLNEKLFF. CDR3 coding DNA: TGTGCCAGTAGTACTGTTTTAAATGAAAAACTGTTTTTT.